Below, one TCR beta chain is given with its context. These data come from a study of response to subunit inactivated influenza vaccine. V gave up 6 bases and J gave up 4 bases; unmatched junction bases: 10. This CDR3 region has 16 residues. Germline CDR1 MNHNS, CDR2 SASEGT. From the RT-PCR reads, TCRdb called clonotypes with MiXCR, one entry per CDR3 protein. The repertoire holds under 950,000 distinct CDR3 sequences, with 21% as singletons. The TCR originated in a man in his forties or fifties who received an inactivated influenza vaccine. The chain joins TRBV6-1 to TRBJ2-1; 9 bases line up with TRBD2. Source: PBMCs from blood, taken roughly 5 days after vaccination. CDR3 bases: TGTGCCAGCAGCCTAAAGGGCGGGGGGGTTTACAATGAGCAGTTCTTC. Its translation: CASSLKGGGVYNEQFF.